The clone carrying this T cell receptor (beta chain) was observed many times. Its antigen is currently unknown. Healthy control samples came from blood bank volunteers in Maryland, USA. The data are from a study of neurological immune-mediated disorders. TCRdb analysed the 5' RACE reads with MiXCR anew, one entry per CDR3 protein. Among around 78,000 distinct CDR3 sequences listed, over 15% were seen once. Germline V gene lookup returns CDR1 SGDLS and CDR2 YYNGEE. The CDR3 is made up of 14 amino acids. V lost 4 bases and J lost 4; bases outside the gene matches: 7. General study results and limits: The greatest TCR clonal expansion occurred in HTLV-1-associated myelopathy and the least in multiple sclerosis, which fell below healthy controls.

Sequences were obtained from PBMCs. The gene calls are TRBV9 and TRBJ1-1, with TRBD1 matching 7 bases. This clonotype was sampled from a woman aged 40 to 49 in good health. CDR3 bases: TGTGCCAGCAGCATGACAGGGTCGGGCACTGAAGCTTTCTTT. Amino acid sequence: CASSMTGSGTEAFF.